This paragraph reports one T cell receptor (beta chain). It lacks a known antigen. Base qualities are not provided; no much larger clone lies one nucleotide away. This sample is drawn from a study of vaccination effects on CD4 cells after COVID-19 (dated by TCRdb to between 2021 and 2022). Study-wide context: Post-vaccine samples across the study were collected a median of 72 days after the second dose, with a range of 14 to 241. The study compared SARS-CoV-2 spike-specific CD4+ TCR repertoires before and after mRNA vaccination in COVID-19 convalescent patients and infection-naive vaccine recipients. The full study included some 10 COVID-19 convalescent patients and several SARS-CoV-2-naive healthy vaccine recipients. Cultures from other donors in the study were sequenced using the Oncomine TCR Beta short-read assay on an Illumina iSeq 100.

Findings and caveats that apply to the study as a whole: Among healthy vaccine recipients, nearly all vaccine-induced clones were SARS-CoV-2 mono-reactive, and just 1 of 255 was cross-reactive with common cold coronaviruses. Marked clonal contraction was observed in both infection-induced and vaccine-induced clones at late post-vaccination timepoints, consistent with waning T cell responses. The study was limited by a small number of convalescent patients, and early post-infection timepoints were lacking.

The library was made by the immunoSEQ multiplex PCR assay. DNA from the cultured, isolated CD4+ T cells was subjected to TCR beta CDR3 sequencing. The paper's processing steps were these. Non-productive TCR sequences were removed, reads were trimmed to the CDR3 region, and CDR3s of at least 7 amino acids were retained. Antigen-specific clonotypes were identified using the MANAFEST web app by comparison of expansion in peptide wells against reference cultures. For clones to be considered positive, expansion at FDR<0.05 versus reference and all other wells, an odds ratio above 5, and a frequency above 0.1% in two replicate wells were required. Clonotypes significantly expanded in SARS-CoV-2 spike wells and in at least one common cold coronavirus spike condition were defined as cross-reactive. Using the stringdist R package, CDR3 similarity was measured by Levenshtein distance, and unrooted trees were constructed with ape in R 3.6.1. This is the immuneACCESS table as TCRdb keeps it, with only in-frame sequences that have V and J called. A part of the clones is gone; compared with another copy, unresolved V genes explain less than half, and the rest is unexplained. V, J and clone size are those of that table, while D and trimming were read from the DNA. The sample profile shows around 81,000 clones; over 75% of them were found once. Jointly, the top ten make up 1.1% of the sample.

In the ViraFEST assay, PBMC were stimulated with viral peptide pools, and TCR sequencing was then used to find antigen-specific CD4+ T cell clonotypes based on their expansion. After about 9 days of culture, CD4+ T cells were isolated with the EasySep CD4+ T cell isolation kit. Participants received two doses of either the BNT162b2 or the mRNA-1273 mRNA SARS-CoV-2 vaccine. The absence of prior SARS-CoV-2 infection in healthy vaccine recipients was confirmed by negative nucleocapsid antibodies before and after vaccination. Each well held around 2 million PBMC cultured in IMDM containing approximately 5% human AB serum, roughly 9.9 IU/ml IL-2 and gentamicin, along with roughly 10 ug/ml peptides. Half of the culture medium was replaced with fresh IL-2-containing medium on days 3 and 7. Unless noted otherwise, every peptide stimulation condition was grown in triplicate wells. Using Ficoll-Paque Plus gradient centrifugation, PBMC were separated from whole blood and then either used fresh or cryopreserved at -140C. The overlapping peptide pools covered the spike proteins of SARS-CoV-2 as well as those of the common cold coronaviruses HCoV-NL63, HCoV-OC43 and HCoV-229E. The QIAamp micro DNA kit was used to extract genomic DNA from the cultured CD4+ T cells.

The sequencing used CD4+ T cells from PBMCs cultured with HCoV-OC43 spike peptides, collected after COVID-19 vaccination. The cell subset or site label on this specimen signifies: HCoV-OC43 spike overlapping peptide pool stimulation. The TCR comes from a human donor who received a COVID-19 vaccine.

The DNA reads TGCGCCAGCAGCTTGGACGGAGGCTATGGCTACACCTTC. It translates as CASSLDGGYGYTF. The chain was built from TRBV5-1 and TRBJ1-2, with the D gene call left open. Including the terminal cysteine and phenylalanine, the CDR3 comprises 13 residues. Just the 39-base CDR3 DNA is kept, in frame starting at base 1. Cut back by 0 bases and 4 bases, the V and J ends lie 7 bases apart. CDR1 and CDR2 (SGHRS, YFSETQ) derive from the germline V gene.